The clone carrying this T cell receptor (beta chain) was found once. Its antigen is unidentified. The PCR employed 60 Vbeta primers together with 13 Jbeta primers. Clones were read by immunoSEQ multiplex PCR, and TCRdb kept only the in-frame ones, dropping some. This table has around 300,000 clones, roughly two thirds appearing once. Each donor was nominally healthy when sampled (though unrecorded immune exposures were likely). These data belong to a study of cytomegalovirus exposure and HLA in healthy donors. Study observations and caveats: For most TCR beta V segments, an earlier analysis put the productive rate at about 87% or about 30% of the time.

The TCR was taken from a female donor in good health and CMV-seronegative. Material for sequencing was PBMCs.

The CDR3: CASSLELRLVGGTQYF. CDR3 bases: TGTGCCAGCAGCTTAGAGTTGAGACTAGTGGGCGGTACGCAGTATTTT. The chain uses TRBV7-6 and TRBJ2-3; maybe TRBD2 (6 bases). Germline V CDR1 and CDR2: SGHVS, FNYEAQ. Trimming shortened V by 1 base and J by 8 bases, and 19 bases separated the two germline ends. This CDR3 is 16 amino acids long.